Reported below is one T cell receptor beta chain. Sequence at one end of the junction differs from germline and may be a read error. The source of the sample is a study of blood T cell repertoires in COVID-19. Clones were sequenced by immunoSEQ multiplex PCR, and TCRdb holds only the in-frame ones, with some missing. The sample shows about 200,000 clones, 70% to 90% of them seen only once. Germline CDR1 reads SSHAT; CDR2 reads FNYEAQ (reference sequence). The CDR3 is 14 amino acids. The clonotype was recovered from a man aged 55 to 70 with acute or convalescent COVID-19. Sample: peripheral blood. The chain combines TRBV7-7 with TRBJ2-1; the match to TRBD2 covers 9 bases. The CDR3 protein is CASSLGLAGSEQFF. The DNA of the CDR3 is TGTGCTAGCAGCTTAGGGCTAGCGGGAAGTGAGCAGTTCTTC.